These 5 T cell receptor beta chains were all obtained from the same sample, sequenced in a study of cytomegalovirus exposure and HLA in healthy donors. The PCR ran on 60 Vbeta and 13 Jbeta primers. Clones were sequenced by immunoSEQ multiplex PCR, and TCRdb holds only the in-frame ones, with some missing. Altogether tens of thousands of clones are present, around 77% being singletons, with the ten largest covering approximately 20%. The specimen was PBMCs. The source is a woman aged 40-49 years in good health and CMV-seropositive.

This clone was detected only once. The V and J genes are TRBV23-1 and TRBJ2-1; 8 bases are a match to TRBD1. TRBV23-1 is annotated as an ORF whose role is uncertain. CDR3 length equals 15 residues. V was pared by 3 bases and J by 7 bases, with 8 bases of the junction left unmatched. CDR3 nucleotide sequence: TGCGCCAGCAGTCAGAAAGGACAGGGTGGAAATGAGCAGTTCTTC. This translates into CASSQKGQGGNEQFF.

The chain combines TRBV5-1 with TRBJ2-5; possible D gene TRBD1, 6 bases. V was pared by 2 bases and J by 2 bases, with 16 bases between. The germline V gene has CDR1 SGHRS and CDR2 YFSETQ. This CDR3 contains 16 residues. CDR3 DNA sequence: TGCGCCAGCAGCTTAACAGGGTTCGTACCTCAAGAGACCCAGTACTTC. It yields the protein CASSLTGFVPQETQYF.

The CDR3 nucleotides read TGCGCCAGCAGGGGGTCCTACGGAGGGGCGCGCGACACTGAAGCTTTCTTT. Translated: CASRGSYGGARDTEAFF. The chain has TRBV5-1 and TRBJ1-1; D possibly corresponds to TRBD1 (5 bases). Deletions cut 5 bases from V and 3 bases from J, with 23 bases between. This CDR3 has 17 amino acids. The germline V gene has CDR1 SGHRS and CDR2 YFSETQ.

This rearrangement joins TRBV5-6 to TRBJ1-2; tentative D call: TRBD1 (6 bases). The CDR3 sequence is 12 residues long. Germline CDR1 SGHDT, CDR2 YYEEEE. Between the trimmed V and J ends, which lost 0 bases and 6 bases, there was a span of 6 bases. The CDR3 sequence: CASSLDRDGYTF. DNA of the CDR3: TGTGCCAGCAGCTTGGACAGGGATGGCTACACCTTC.

This clone was observed a handful of times. The chain links TRBV6-5 to TRBJ2-5; D unresolved. Trimming pared 2 bases from V and 5 bases from J, leaving 9 bases between. The CDR3 runs to 13 residues. The germline V gene has CDR1 MNHEY and CDR2 SVGAGI. CDR3 residues: CASSYEEKETQYF. In DNA, the CDR3 is TGTGCCAGCAGTTACGAGGAGAAGGAGACCCAGTACTTC.